The 21 T cell receptor beta chains listed next were all sequenced from one sample in a study of blood T cell repertoires in COVID-19. Libraries were prepared by immunoSEQ multiplex PCR; TCRdb keeps only in-frame clonotypes and omits some of them. The sample has 100,000 to 150,000 clones, more than 70% seen once; the top ten hold about 5.7%. The material sequenced was peripheral blood. Receptors were obtained from a human donor in a cohort sampled during active COVID-19.

The J gene is TRBJ1-2, the V gene TRBV7-2; 7 bases fit TRBD1. The CDR3 has 16 residues. V trimming: 5 bases; J trimming: 3 bases; junction bases outside the gene matches: 12. Germline CDR1 is SGHTA and CDR2 is FQGNSA. CDR3 DNA: TGTGCCAGCAGCACCCGACAGGGATTAAGGGACTATGGCTACACCTTC. It specifies CASSTRQGLRDYGYTF. Full variable domain (remainder filled in from reference TRBV7-2 and TRBJ1-2): GAGVSQSPSNKVTEKGKDVELRCDPISGHTALYWYRQSLGQGLEFLIYFQGNSAPDKSGLPSDRFSAERTGGSVSTLTIQRTQQEDSAVYLCASSTRQGLRDYGYTFGSGTRLTVV.

The chain combines TRBV19 with TRBJ2-2, with 8 nucleotides matching TRBD2. The CDR3 has 17 residues. The junction had 5 bases not matched to a gene; V was cut back by 2 bases and J by 0 bases. Germline V lookup: CDR1 LNHDA, CDR2 SQIVND (reference sequence). CDR3: CASSIITGGPNTGELFF. Here the CDR3 DNA reads TGTGCCAGTAGTATAATTACGGGAGGGCCGAACACCGGGGAGCTGTTTTTT.

The chain recombines TRBV6-6 with TRBJ2-6, with 8 bases fitting TRBD2. V trimming: 3 bases; J trimming: 1 base; junction bases outside the gene matches: 2. CDR1 and CDR2 (germline): MNHNY, SVGAGI (reference sequence). The CDR3 length is 16 residues. CDR3 amino acids: CASSYGGRSGANVLTF. CDR3 DNA sequence: TGTGCCAGCAGTTATGGCGGGAGGTCTGGGGCCAACGTCCTGACTTTC.

The table lists this clone with a few counts. The V and J genes are TRBV30 and TRBJ1-6, with D possibly being TRBD1 (6 bases). The length of the CDR3 is 15 residues. From germline, CDR1 is GTSNPN and CDR2 SVGIG (reference sequence). V lost 5 bases, J lost 6 bases, and 17 bases lay in between. CDR3 sequence: CAWVARRGVNSPLHF. The CDR3 DNA follows: TGTGCCTGGGTTGCTCGCAGGGGTGTTAATTCACCCCTCCACTTT.

This chain links TRBV2 with TRBJ2-1, with a tentative D call TRBD2 (5 bases). Per germline, CDR1 SNHLY and CDR2 FYNNEI. V lost 7 bases and J lost 2, with 9 bases in between. The CDR3 is 13 residues long. The CDR3 bases are TGTGCCAGCAAACTAGGCCCCTACAATGAGCAGTTCTTC. As protein: CASKLGPYNEQFF.

The chain recombines TRBV20-1 with TRBJ2-7; D possibly corresponds to TRBD1 (6 bases). The CDR3 contains 14 residues. The V and J ends lost 3 bases and 3 bases respectively, with 15 bases between them. The germline gives CDR1 DFQATT, CDR2 SNEGSKA (reference sequence). The CDR3 DNA is TGCAGTGCTAGTGAACAGGGTAAGAGCTACGAGCAGTACTTC. Translation: CSASEQGKSYEQYF.

V usage is TRBV6-5 and J usage is TRBJ2-1; 13 bases map to TRBD2. Trimming removed 6 bases from V and 6 bases from J; junction bases left unmatched: 2. CDR1 is MNHEY, CDR2 SVGAGI, per germline. The CDR3 extends over 14 amino acids. Written as DNA, the CDR3 is TGTGCCAGCAGGCGGACTAGCGGGAGCAATGAGCAGTTCTTC. Residues: CASRRTSGSNEQFF.

V gene TRBV7-9 combines with J gene TRBJ2-1; D is perhaps TRBD1 (5 bases). The CDR3 has 12 residues. The germline CDR1 and CDR2 sequences are SEHNR and FQNEAQ (reference sequence). The V end was cut by 5 bases, the J end by 10 bases, with 12 bases between. The CDR3 DNA follows: TGTGCCAGCAGCATAGGTTCAGGGGAGCAGTTCTTC. It codes for CASSIGSGEQFF.

The rearrangement uses TRBV5-4 and TRBJ1-2; D unclear. CDR1 is SGHNT, CDR2 YYREEE, per germline (reference sequence). The CDR3 is 14 residues long. Trimming shortened V by 4 bases and J by 4 bases, and 14 bases separated the two germline ends. CDR3 in amino acids: CASSPPQSPYGYTF. CDR3 DNA: TGTGCCAGCAGCCCCCCACAGAGCCCCTATGGCTACACCTTC.

The chain joins TRBV20-1 to TRBJ1-2, with D possibly TRBD1 on 5 matching bases. Between the trimmed V and J ends, which lost 3 bases and 7 bases, there was a span of 9 bases. Germline V lookup: CDR1 DFQATT, CDR2 SNEGSKA (reference sequence). This CDR3 is 11 amino acids long. The CDR3 region is CSASGGGGYTF. Written as DNA, the CDR3 is TGCAGTGCTAGTGGCGGGGGTGGCTACACCTTC.

The chain employs TRBV30 and TRBJ2-3, with a weak D call TRBD2 (6 bases). The CDR3 has 13 residues. V lost 4 bases to trimming and J lost 5 bases, with 13 bases between them. From germline, CDR1 is GTSNPN and CDR2 SVGIG (reference sequence). The CDR3 loop reads CAWTQKGGDTQYF. The CDR3, as DNA: TGTGCCTGGACCCAGAAGGGAGGAGATACGCAGTATTTT.

The rearrangement uses TRBV9 and TRBJ2-1; maybe TRBD2 (5 bases). V dropped 1 base and J dropped 2 bases, with 13 bases sitting between them. Germline values: CDR1 SGDLS, CDR2 YYNGEE. The CDR3 contains 16 residues. CDR3: CASSVWGSGTYNEQFF. DNA of the CDR3: TGTGCCAGCAGCGTATGGGGAAGCGGAACCTACAATGAGCAGTTCTTC.

The chain is built from TRBV5-4 and TRBJ2-1; TRBD2 might be the D (6 bases). V was clipped by 6 bases and J by 0 bases, with 16 bases between them. The CDR3 runs 16 residues. CDR1 SGHNT and CDR2 YYREEE come from the germline V gene (reference sequence). The CDR3 region is CASTSGTRSSYNEQFF. DNA for the CDR3: TGTGCCAGCACTTCCGGGACTCGGAGCTCCTACAATGAGCAGTTCTTC.

The CDR3 DNA sequence: TGTGCCAGCAGCTTCGGAGGAAGCAATCAGCCCCAGCATTTT. Protein product: CASSFGGSNQPQHF. The gene calls are TRBV11-2 and TRBJ1-5; the D is unclear. The germline V and J ends were trimmed by 3 bases and 1 base, with 7 bases remaining between them. Per the germline V gene, CDR1 is SGHAT and CDR2 is FQNNGV. The CDR3 is 14 amino acids.

The genes are TRBV9 and TRBJ2-5; the match to TRBD2 covers 8 bases. Germline V CDR1 and CDR2: SGDLS, YYNGEE. The V and J ends lost 0 bases and 4 bases, in that order; junction bases with no gene match: 5. This CDR3 has 15 residues. In nucleotides, the CDR3 is TGTGCCAGCAGCGTAGCGAGCGGGAGCGCAGAGACCCAGTACTTC. Its protein product is CASSVASGSAETQYF. Based on the CDR3 plus reference TRBV9 and TRBJ2-5, the full variable domain is DSGVTQTPKHLITATGQRVTLRCSPRSGDLSVYWYQQSLDQGLQFLIQYYNGEERAKGNILERFSAQQFPDLHSELNLSSLELGDSALYFCASSVASGSAETQYFGPGTRLLVL.

The CDR3 here is CASSYGGSYEQYF. The CDR3 DNA is TGTGCCAGCAGTTACGGGGGCTCCTACGAGCAGTACTTC. The chain is built from TRBV27 and TRBJ2-7, with D possibly matching TRBD2 (6 bases). Trimming cost V 4 bases and J 0 bases, with 7 bases left between them. Per germline, CDR1 MNHEY and CDR2 SMNVEV (reference sequence). The CDR3 length is 13 residues.

Concerning this clone itself: Other DNA sequences in the sample encode the same CDR3. CDR3 in DNA: TGTGCCAGCAGCTCTCAGGGGGCCGGCAATCAGCCCCAGCATTTT. This codes for CASSSQGAGNQPQHF. The V and J genes are TRBV28 and TRBJ1-5; TRBD1 agrees at 8 bases. This CDR3 spans 15 amino acids. V was pared by 6 bases and J by 2 bases, with 6 bases of the junction left unmatched. Germline assignment: CDR1 MDHEN and CDR2 SYDVKM.

The chain is built from TRBV3-1 (or the pseudogene TRBV3-2) and TRBJ2-7; D may be TRBD2 (6 bases). Trimming removed 3 bases at V and 3 bases at J, with 18 bases between. Germline-derived CDR1 and CDR2 are LGHDT and YNNKEL (reference sequence). This CDR3 region has 16 residues. The CDR3 coding sequence is TGTGCCAGCAGCCACCGACCGGGACTCCGAAACTACGAGCAGTACTTC. Its translation is CASSHRPGLRNYEQYF.

The chain joins TRBV28 to TRBJ2-7; 7 bases agree with TRBD1. CDR3 length: 14 residues. V lost 5 bases and J lost 1; bases outside the gene matches: 5. The germline V gene has CDR1 MDHEN and CDR2 SYDVKM. The CDR3 coding sequence is TGTGCCAGCAGTCGCCGGGACAGATCCTACGAGCAGTACTTC. Translation: CASSRRDRSYEQYF.

The chain joins TRBV5-1 to TRBJ2-2; tentative D call: TRBD2 (5 bases). The CDR3 contains 14 residues. The V and J ends lost 2 bases and 5 bases respectively, with 10 bases between them. CDR1 SGHRS and CDR2 YFSETQ come from the germline V gene. This chain's CDR3 is CASSFFEGTGELFF. CDR3 DNA sequence: TGCGCCAGCAGCTTTTTTGAGGGAACCGGGGAGCTGTTTTTT. The whole variable domain, filled in from reference TRBV5-1 and TRBJ2-2, reads KAGVTQTPRYLIKTRGQQVTLSCSPISGHRSVSWYQQTPGQGLQFLFEYFSETQRNKGNFPGRFSGRQFSNSRSEMNVSTLELGDSALYLCASSFFEGTGELFFGEGSRLTVL.

The V call is TRBV2, the J call TRBJ1-1; D is undetermined. The germline V and J ends were trimmed by 3 bases and 1 base, with 6 bases remaining between them. The CDR3 totals 13 residues. Germline-derived CDR1 and CDR2 are SNHLY and FYNNEI. The CDR3 DNA follows: TGTGCCAGCAGTGACAATTCGAACACTGAAGCTTTCTTT. It yields the protein CASSDNSNTEAFF. Full variable domain (rest looked up from reference TRBV2 and TRBJ1-1): EPEVTQTPSHQVTQMGQEVILRCVPISNHLYFYWYRQILGQKVEFLVSFYNNEISEKSEIFDDQFSVERPDGSNFTLKIRSTKLEDSAMYFCASSDNSNTEAFFGQGTRLTVV.